This T cell receptor beta chain is from a study of technical replicates of blood from a handful of donors. Here immunoSEQ multiplex PCR was the method, and the copy in TCRdb shows in-frame clones only, minus some. The sample lists tens of thousands of clones, around 94% occurring once. Germline lookup yields CDR1 MNHEY and CDR2 SVGAGI. The CDR3 spans 13 residues. V lost 10 bases and J lost 4; bases outside the gene matches: 7. The sample consisted of T cells isolated from PBMCs. This chain connects TRBV6-5 to TRBJ1-5; 7 nucleotides align to TRBD1. The origin of this receptor is a human donor in good health. The CDR3 here is CATRGGSNQPQHF. The CDR3 DNA is TGTGCCACCCGAGGGGGCTCGAATCAGCCCCAGCATTTT.